The present entry profiles one T cell receptor (beta chain) with its context. Germline V gene data show CDR1 as KGHSH and CDR2 as LQKENI. V was clipped by 1 base and J by 0 bases, with 9 bases between them. The CDR3 covers 16 residues. In the PCR, 60 Vbeta and 13 Jbeta primers were used. The table came from immunoSEQ multiplex PCR; TCRdb's copy has only in-frame clones and leaves some out. This table has 110,000 to 150,000 clones, roughly 84% appearing once. This entry comes from a study of cytomegalovirus exposure and HLA in healthy donors. The rearrangement joins TRBV18 to TRBJ2-2; D possibly corresponds to TRBD1 (6 bases). This TCR derives from a boy between 2 and 10 years old in good health and CMV-seronegative. The specimen sequenced was PBMCs. This CDR3 is CASSPQGVPNTGELFF. The CDR3 DNA reads as TGTGCCAGCTCACCACAGGGGGTCCCGAACACCGGGGAGCTGTTTTTT.